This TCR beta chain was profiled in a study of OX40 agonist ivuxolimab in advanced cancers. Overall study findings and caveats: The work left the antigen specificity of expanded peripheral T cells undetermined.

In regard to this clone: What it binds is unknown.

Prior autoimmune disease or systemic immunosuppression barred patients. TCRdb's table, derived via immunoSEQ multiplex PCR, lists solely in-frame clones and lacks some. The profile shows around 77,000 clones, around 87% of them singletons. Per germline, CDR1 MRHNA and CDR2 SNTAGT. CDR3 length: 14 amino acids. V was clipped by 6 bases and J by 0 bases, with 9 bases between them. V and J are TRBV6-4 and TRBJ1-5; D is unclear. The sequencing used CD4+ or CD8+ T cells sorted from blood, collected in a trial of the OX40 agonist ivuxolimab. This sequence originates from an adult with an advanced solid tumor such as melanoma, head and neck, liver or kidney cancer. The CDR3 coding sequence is TGTGCCAGCAGCCCGGACTATAGCAATCAGCCCCAGCATTTT. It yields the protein CASSPDYSNQPQHF.